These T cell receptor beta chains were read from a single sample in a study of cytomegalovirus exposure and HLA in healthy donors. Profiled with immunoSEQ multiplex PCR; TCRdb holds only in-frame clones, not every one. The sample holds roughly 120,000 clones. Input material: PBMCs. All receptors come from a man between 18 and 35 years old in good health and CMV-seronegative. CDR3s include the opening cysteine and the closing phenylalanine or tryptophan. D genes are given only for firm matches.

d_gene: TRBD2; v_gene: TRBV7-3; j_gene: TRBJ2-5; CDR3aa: CASSSGGGVQETQYF; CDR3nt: TGTGCCAGCAGCTCCGGGGGGGGAGTCCAAGAGACCCAGTACTTC
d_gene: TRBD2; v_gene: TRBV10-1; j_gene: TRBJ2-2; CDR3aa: CASSPSGGAGTGELFF; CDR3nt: TGCGCCAGCAGTCCGAGCGGGGGGGCCGGCACCGGGGAGCTGTTTTTT
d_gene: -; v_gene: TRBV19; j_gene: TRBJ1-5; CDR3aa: CASSKMAGYSNQPQHF; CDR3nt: TGTGCCAGTAGTAAAATGGCAGGGTATAGCAATCAGCCCCAGCATTTT
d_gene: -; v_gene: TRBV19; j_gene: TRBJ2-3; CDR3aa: CASSILGARTDTQYF; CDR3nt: TGTGCCAGTAGTATATTGGGGGCGCGGACAGATACGCAGTATTTT
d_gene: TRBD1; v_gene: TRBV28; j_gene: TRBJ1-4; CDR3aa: CASSIQGAGEKLFF; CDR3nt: TGTGCCAGCAGTATACAGGGGGCCGGTGAAAAACTGTTTTTT
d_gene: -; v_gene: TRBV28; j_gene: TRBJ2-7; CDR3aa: CASSPSRGYEQYF; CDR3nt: TGTGCCAGCAGTCCCTCCCGGGGTTACGAGCAGTACTTC
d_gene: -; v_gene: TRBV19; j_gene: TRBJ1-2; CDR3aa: CASSIVASNYGYTF; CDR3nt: TGTGCCAGTAGTATTGTCGCGAGTAACTATGGCTACACCTTC
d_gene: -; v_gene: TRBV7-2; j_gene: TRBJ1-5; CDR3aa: CASSFGNQPQHF; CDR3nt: TGTGCCAGCAGCTTCGGCAATCAGCCCCAGCATTTT
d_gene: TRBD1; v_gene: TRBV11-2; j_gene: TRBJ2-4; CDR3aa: CASSLNRGIAKNIQYF; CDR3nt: TGTGCCAGCAGCTTAAACAGGGGGATAGCCAAAAACATTCAGTACTTC
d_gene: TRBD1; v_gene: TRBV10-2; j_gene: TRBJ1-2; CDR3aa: CASSGTGRDYGYTF; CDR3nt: TGCGCCAGCAGTGGGACAGGTCGGGACTATGGCTACACCTTC
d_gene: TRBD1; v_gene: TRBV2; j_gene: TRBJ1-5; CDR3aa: CASRGQGAQPQHF; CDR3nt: TGTGCCAGCAGAGGACAGGGGGCCCAGCCCCAGCATTTT
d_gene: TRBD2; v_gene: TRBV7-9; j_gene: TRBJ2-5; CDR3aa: CASSVAGGIQETQYF; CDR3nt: TGTGCCAGCAGCGTAGCGGGGGGGATCCAAGAGACCCAGTACTTC
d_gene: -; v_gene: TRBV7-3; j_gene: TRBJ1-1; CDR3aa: CASSPQPVRMNTEAFF; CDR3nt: TGTGCCAGCAGCCCACAACCTGTCCGTATGAACACTGAAGCTTTCTTT
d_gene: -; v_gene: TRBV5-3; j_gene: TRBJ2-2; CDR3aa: CARSSSTNRVPGELFF; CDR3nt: TGTGCCAGAAGCTCTTCAACCAACAGGGTCCCCGGGGAGCTGTTTTTT
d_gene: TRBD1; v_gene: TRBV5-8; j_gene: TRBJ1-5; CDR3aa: CASSFLSGTGIDQPQHF; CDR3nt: TGTGCCAGCAGCTTCCTTTCAGGGACAGGTATAGATCAGCCCCAGCATTTT
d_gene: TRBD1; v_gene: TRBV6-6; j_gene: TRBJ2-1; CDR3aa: CASRGDRYNEQFF; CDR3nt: TGTGCCAGCAGGGGGGACAGATACAATGAGCAGTTCTTC
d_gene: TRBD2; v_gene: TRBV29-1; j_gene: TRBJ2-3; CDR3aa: CSLLGGGGDTQYF; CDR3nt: TGCAGCCTGTTAGGCGGGGGTGGAGATACGCAGTATTTT
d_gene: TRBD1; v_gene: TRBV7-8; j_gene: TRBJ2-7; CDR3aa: CASNPPGQPGLEQYF; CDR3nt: TGTGCCAGCAACCCCCCGGGACAGCCTGGGTTAGAGCAGTACTTC
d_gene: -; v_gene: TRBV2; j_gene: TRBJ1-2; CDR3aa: CASSAQGRTNYGYTF; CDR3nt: TGTGCCAGCAGTGCTCAGGGGCGCACTAACTATGGCTACACCTTC
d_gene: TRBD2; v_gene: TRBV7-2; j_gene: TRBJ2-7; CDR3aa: CASRTAGGYEQYF; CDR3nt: TGTGCCAGCAGAACAGCGGGGGGCTACGAGCAGTACTTC
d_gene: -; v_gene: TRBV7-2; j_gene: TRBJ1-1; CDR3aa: CASSLVPGNTEAFF; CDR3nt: TGTGCCAGCAGCTTAGTGCCAGGAAACACTGAAGCTTTCTTT
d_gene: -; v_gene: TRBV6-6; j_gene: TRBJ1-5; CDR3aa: CASRYLSGLPQHF; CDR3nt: TGTGCCAGCCGATACTTATCAGGGCTGCCCCAGCATTTT
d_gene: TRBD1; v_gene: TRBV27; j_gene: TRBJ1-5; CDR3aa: CASSPRDRGAQPQHF; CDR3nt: TGTGCCAGCAGTCCCCGGGACAGGGGCGCACAGCCCCAGCATTTT
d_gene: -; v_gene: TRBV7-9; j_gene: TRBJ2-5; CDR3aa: CASSPSGTQYF; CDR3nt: TGTGCCAGCAGCCCCTCAGGGACCCAGTACTTC
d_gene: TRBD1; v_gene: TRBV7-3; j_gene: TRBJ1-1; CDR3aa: CASSTQGVPNTEAFF; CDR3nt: TGTGCCAGCAGCACACAGGGGGTGCCGAACACTGAAGCTTTCTTT
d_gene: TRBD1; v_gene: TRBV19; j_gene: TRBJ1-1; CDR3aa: CASSIDHWTGGGTEAFF; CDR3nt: TGTGCCAGTAGTATAGATCATTGGACAGGGGGTGGAACTGAAGCTTTCTTT
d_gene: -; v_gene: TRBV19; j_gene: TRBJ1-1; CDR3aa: CASSIWGRKLNTEAFF; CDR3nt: TGTGCCAGTAGTATTTGGGGGCGCAAGTTAAACACTGAAGCTTTCTTT
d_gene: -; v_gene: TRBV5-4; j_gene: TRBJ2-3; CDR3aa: CASSTEAGYTDTQYF; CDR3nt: TGTGCCAGCAGCACAGAGGCAGGGTACACAGATACGCAGTATTTT
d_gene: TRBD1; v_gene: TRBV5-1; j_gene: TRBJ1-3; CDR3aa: CASSFGQGVGNTIYF; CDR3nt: TGCGCCAGCAGCTTCGGACAGGGAGTTGGAAACACCATATATTTT
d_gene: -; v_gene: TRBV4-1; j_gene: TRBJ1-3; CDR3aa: CASTTGSSSDTIYF; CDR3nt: TGCGCCAGCACCACAGGGTCATCATCGGACACCATATATTTT
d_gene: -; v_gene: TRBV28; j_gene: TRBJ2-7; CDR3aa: CASGRPAPLYEQYF; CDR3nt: TGTGCCAGCGGCCGGCCAGCGCCTTTATACGAGCAGTACTTC
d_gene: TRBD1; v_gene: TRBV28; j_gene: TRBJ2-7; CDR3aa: CASSLGSAGGYEQYF; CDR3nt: TGTGCCAGCTCCTTAGGGTCGGCAGGGGGATACGAGCAGTACTTC
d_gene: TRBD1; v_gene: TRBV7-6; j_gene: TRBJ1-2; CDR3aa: CASSLGYRGLEGYTF; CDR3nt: TGTGCCAGCAGCTTAGGCTACAGGGGGCTAGAGGGCTACACCTTC
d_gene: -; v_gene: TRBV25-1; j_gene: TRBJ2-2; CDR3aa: CASSEYNFGELFF; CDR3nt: TGTGCCAGCAGTGAATATAACTTCGGGGAGCTGTTTTTT
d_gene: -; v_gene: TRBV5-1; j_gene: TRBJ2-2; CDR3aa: CASSSQLNTGELFF; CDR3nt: TGCGCCAGCAGCTCCCAGTTAAACACCGGGGAGCTGTTTTTT
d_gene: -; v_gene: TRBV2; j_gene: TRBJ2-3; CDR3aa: CASSVDSDRPDTQYF; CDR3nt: TGTGCCAGCAGCGTGGACAGCGATAGACCAGATACGCAGTATTTT
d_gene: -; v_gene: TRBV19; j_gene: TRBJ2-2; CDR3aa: CASSLPWRGGELFF; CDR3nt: TGTGCCAGTAGCCTCCCGTGGAGGGGCGGGGAGCTGTTTTTT